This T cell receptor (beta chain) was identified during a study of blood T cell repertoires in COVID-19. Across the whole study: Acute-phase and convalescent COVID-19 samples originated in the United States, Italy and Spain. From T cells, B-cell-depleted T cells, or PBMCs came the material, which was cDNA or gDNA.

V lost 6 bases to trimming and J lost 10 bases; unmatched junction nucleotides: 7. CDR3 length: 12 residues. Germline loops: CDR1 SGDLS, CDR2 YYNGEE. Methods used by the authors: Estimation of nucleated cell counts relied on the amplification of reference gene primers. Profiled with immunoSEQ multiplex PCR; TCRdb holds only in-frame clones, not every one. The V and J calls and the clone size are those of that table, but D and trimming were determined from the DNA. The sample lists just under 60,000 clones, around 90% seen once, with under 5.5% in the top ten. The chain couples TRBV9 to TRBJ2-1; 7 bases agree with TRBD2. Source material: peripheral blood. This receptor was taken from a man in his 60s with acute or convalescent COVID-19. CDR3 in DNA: TGTGCCAGCACGCTAACGGGAGGCGAGCAGTTCTTC. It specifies CASTLTGGEQFF.